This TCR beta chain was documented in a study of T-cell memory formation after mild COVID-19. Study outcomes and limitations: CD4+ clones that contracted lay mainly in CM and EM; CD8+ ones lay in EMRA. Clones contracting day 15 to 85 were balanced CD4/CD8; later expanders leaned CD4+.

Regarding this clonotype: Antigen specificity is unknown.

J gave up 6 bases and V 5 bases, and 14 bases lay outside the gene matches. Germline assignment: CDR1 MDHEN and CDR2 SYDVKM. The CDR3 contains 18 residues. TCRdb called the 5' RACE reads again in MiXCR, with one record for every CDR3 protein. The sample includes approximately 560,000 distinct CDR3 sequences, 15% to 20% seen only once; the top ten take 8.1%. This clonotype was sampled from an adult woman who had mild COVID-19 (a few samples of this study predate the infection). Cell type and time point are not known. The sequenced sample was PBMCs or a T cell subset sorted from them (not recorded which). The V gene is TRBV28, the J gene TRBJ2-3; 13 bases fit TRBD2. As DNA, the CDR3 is TGTGCCAGCAGTGCATCTCCCGGGACTAGCGGGGTAGTGGATACGCAGTATTTT. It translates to CASSASPGTSGVVDTQYF.